This T cell receptor (beta chain) was sequenced for a study of identical twins. Per the germline V gene, CDR1 is SEHNR and CDR2 is FQNEAQ (reference sequence). This CDR3 is built from 12 residues. J lost 6 bases, V lost 4 bases, and 3 bases had no gene match. TCRdb re-called the 5' RACE reads through MiXCR, storing one row per CDR3 protein. The sample lists some 900,000 distinct CDR3 sequences, 9% to 15% occurring once. This clonotype showed up many times. The same sample was also studied in work on yellow fever vaccine responses in identical twins.

Sequencing was done on a sample of PBMCs. The rearrangement joins TRBV7-9 to TRBJ2-7, with TRBD1 matching over 7 bases. The sequence was obtained from a woman aged 18-29 years in good health. In nucleotides, the CDR3 is TGTGCCAGCAGCTCGACAGGGTTCGAGCAGTACTTC. It specifies CASSSTGFEQYF. Supplemented by reference TRBV7-9 and TRBJ2-7, the full variable domain reads DTGVSQNPRHKITKRGQNVTFRCDPISEHNRLYWYRQTLGQGPEFLTYFQNEAQLEKSRLLSDRFSAERPKGSFSTLEIQRTEQGDSAMYLCASSSTGFEQYFGPGTRLTVT.